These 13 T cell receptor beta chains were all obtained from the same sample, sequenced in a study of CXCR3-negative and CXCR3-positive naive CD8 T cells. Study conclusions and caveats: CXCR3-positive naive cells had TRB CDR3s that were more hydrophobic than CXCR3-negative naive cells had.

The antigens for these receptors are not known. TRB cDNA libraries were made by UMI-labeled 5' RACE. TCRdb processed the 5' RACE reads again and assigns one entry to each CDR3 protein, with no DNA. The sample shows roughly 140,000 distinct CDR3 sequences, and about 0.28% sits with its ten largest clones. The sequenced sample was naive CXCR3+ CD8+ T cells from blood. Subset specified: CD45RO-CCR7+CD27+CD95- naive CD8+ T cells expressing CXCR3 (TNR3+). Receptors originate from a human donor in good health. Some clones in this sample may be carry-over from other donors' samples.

The CDR3 is CASKAETTEAFF. This chain links TRBV6-4 with TRBJ1-1. CDR3 length: 12 residues. CDR1 and CDR2 from the germline V gene are MRHNA and SNTAGT.

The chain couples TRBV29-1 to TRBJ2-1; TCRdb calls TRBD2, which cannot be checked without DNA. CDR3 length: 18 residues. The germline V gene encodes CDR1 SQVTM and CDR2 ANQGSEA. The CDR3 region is CSVEGGLAGEPAYNEQFF.

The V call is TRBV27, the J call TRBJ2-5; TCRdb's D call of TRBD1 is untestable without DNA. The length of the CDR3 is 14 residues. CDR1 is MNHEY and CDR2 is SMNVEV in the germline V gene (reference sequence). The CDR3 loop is CASSWGVGQETQYF.

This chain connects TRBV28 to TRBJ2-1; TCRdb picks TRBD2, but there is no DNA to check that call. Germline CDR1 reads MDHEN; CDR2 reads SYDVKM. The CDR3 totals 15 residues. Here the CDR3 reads CASSLSLAAYNEQFF.

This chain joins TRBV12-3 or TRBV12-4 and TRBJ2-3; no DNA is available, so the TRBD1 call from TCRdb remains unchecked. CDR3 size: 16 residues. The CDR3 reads CASNPSARLRSDTQYF.

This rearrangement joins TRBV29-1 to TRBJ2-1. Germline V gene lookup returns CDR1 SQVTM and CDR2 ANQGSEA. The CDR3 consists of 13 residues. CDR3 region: CSVEWDTLYEQFF.

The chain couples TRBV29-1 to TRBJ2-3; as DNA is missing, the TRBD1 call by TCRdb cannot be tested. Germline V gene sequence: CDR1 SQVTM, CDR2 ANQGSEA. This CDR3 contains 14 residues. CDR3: CSGSTGVGTDTQYF.

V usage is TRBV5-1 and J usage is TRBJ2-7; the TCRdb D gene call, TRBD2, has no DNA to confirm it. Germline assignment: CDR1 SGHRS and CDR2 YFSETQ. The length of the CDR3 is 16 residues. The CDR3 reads CASSLFLAGDSYEQYF.

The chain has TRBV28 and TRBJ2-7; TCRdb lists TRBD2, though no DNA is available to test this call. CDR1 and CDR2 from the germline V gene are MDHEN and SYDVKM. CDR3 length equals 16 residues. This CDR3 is CASSTPPRVYSYEQYF.

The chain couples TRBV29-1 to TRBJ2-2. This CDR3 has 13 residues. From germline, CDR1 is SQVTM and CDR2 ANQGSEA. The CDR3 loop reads CSVEEENTGELFF.

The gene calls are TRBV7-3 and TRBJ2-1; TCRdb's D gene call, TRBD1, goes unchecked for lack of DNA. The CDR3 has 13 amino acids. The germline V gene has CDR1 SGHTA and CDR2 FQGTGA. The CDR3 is CASRGVADNEQFF.

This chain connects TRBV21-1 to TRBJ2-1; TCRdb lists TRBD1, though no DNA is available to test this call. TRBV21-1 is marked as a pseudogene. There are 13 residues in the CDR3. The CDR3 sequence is CASNGTGGHEQFF.

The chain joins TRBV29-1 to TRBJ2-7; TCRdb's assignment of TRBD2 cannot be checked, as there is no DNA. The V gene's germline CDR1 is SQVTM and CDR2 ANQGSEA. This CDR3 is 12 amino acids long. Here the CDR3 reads CSAVAGGGEQYF.